These 31 T cell receptor beta chains were sequenced from one sample in a study of regulatory T cells in long-lasting Graves disease. Construction of TCR beta libraries relied on iRepertoire HTBI primers and on Arm-PCR targeting CDR3 regions. TCRdb reanalysed the multiplex PCR reads using MiXCR and keeps one entry per CDR3 protein. The repertoire includes roughly 700,000 distinct CDR3 sequences, 25% to 35% of them detected once, and around 42% sits in the top ten. Documented time point: persistent/refractory GD, antithyroid drugs over 5 years with positive TRAb. RNA extracted from PBMCs served as the sequencing template. The sample here was peripheral blood mononuclear cells (PBMCs), taken when the disease was refractory, from a patient treated with antithyroid drugs. The origin of the receptors is a female donor with Graves disease.

This chain links TRBV29-1 with TRBJ1-3; 7 bases map to TRBD1. In germline, CDR1 is SQVTM, CDR2 ANQGSEA. The CDR3 runs to 17 residues. V gave up 2 bases and J gave up 4 bases; unmatched junction bases: 14. This CDR3 reads CSVEHHEEGAVGNTIYF. For the CDR3, the DNA is TGCAGCGTTGAACACCACGAGGAGGGGGCGGTCGGAAACACCATATATTTT.

The chain joins TRBV30 to TRBJ1-2; no reliable D call. V was shortened by 6 bases and J by 7 bases, with 12 bases between the two germline ends. This CDR3 contains 11 residues. CDR1 and CDR2 from the germline V gene are GTSNPN and SVGIG (reference sequence). CDR3 sequence reads: CACMNPPGYTF. In nucleotides, the CDR3 is TGTGCCTGTATGAACCCTCCTGGCTACACCTTC.

V is TRBV19 and J is TRBJ1-5; 7 bases map to TRBD1. Germline trimming cut 6 bases from V and 0 bases from J; bases unmatched to any gene: 5. CDR3 size: 15 residues. Per germline, CDR1 LNHDA and CDR2 SQIVND (reference sequence). The CDR3: CASSQGGNSNQPQHF. CDR3 bases: TGTGCCAGTAGCCAGGGGGGGAATAGCAATCAGCCCCAGCATTTT.

This clonotype came up many times. The chain recombines TRBV12-3 or TRBV12-4 with TRBJ1-6, with 7 positions matching TRBD1. This CDR3 is built from 14 residues. V trimming: 5 bases; J trimming: 9 bases; junction bases outside the gene matches: 7. CDR3 loop: CASSPRQGGSPLHF. The DNA of the CDR3 is TGTGCCAGCAGTCCACGACAGGGCGGTTCACCCCTCCACTTT.

This clonotype was seen many times. The J gene is TRBJ2-2, the V gene TRBV18; unclear D gene. Trimming cost V 0 bases and J 7 bases, with 0 bases left between them. Germline assignment: CDR1 KGHSH and CDR2 LQKENI. The length of the CDR3 is 11 residues. The CDR3 loop reads CASSPPGELFF. The DNA for the CDR3 is TGTGCCAGCTCACCACCCGGGGAGCTGTTTTTT.

About this clonotype: A much larger clonotype is one base distant, so this may be a read error. The chain combines TRBV28 with TRBJ2-7, with 9 bases lining up with TRBD1. Germline V CDR1 and CDR2: MDHEN, SYDVKM. The CDR3 contains 15 residues. Trimming took 5 bases from V and 0 from J; bases not matched to a gene: 5. CDR3 sequence reads: CASSAWTGDSYEQYF. The CDR3 coding sequence is TGTGCCAGCAGTGCCTGGACAGGGGACTCCTACGAGCAGTACTTC.

The chain employs TRBV6-1 and TRBJ1-1; D perhaps matches TRBD1 (6 bases). The V end lost 4 bases, the J end lost 7 bases, and 13 bases lay between the germline ends. The germline CDR1 and CDR2 sequences are MNHNS and SASEGT. The CDR3 has 13 residues. The CDR3 sequence is CASSGVTGIEAFF. CDR3 DNA: TGTGCCAGCAGTGGAGTCACAGGGATTGAAGCTTTCTTT.

V is TRBV2 and J is TRBJ1-2; D possibly corresponds to TRBD1 (5 bases). The CDR3 is made up of 13 amino acids. With 3 bases removed from V and 4 bases from J, the gap between germline ends came to 9 bases. Per germline, CDR1 SNHLY and CDR2 FYNNEI. CDR3 sequence: CASSDRESYGYTF. DNA for the CDR3: TGTGCCAGCAGTGACAGGGAGAGCTATGGCTACACCTTC.

This clonotype was seen many times. The chain couples TRBV2 to TRBJ2-7, with D possibly being TRBD1 or TRBD2 (6 bases each). The CDR3 runs 16 residues. Germline lookup yields CDR1 SNHLY and CDR2 FYNNEI. The germline V and J ends were trimmed by 6 bases and 4 bases, with 22 bases remaining between them. Written as DNA, the CDR3 is TGTGCCAGCAGACTAGCACAGGGTCCTAGACGGTACGAGCAGTACTTC. As protein: CASRLAQGPRRYEQYF.

The V and J genes are TRBV9 and TRBJ1-4; D is unclear. Per germline, CDR1 SGDLS and CDR2 YYNGEE. This CDR3 region has 15 residues. V shed 0 bases and J shed 7 bases, with 13 bases lying between them. The CDR3 DNA sequence: TGTGCCAGCAGCGTAGCTGGCGGCGAGGGTGAAAAACTGTTTTTT. It is translated as CASSVAGGEGEKLFF.

There are a few counts of this clonotype. V gene TRBV6-5 combines with J gene TRBJ1-4; tentatively, D is TRBD1 (6 bases). Germline CDR1 MNHEY, CDR2 SVGAGI. V shed 0 bases and J shed 6 bases, with 11 bases lying between them. This CDR3 spans 15 amino acids. The CDR3 region is CASSYSGGRDEKLFF. DNA for the CDR3: TGTGCCAGCAGTTACTCAGGGGGGCGCGATGAAAAACTGTTTTTT.

This clonotype came up many times. V and J are TRBV2 and TRBJ1-2, with 8 bases identical to TRBD1. Germline lookup yields CDR1 SNHLY and CDR2 FYNNEI. This CDR3 comprises 14 residues. The V segment lost 6 bases and the J segment 5 bases; nucleotides outside the gene matches: 8. The CDR3 DNA sequence: TGTGCCAGCAGCGCCGGACAGGGACCTTATGGCTACACCTTC. This gives the protein CASSAGQGPYGYTF.

The gene calls are TRBV2 and TRBJ1-5; 7 bases are a match to TRBD1. The germline CDR1 and CDR2 sequences are SNHLY and FYNNEI. J gave up 2 bases and V 5 bases, and 3 bases lay outside the gene matches. CDR3 length equals 14 residues. CDR3 region: CASSRGRGNQPQHF. In DNA form, the CDR3 reads TGTGCCAGCAGTAGGGGGCGAGGCAATCAGCCCCAGCATTTT.

The chain combines TRBV6-1 with TRBJ1-5; D is ambiguous. The CDR3 covers 15 residues. Germline CDR1 reads MNHNS; CDR2 reads SASEGT. Trimming took off 2 bases at V and 3 bases at J, with 11 bases between the two ends. CDR3 DNA: TGTGCCAGCAGTGAATCTGGGCCCCTCAATCAGCCCCAGCATTTT. This sequence encodes CASSESGPLNQPQHF.

The chain is built from TRBV14 and TRBJ2-2; D not certain. With 0 bases removed from V and 7 bases from J, the gap between germline ends came to 9 bases. Germline V CDR1 and CDR2: SGHDN, FVKESK. The CDR3 length is 14 residues. The CDR3 sequence: CASSQDLDGGELFF. The DNA of the CDR3 is TGTGCCAGCAGCCAAGATCTAGATGGCGGGGAGCTGTTTTTT.

This chain connects TRBV15 to TRBJ2-7; TRBD1 aligns across 10 bases. Trimming at V came to 4 bases and at J to 3 bases, leaving 9 bases not matched to a gene. There are 16 residues in the CDR3. Germline CDR1 reads LNHNV; CDR2 reads YYDKDF (reference sequence). As DNA, the CDR3 is TGTGCCACCAGCAACCCCCGGGACAGGGGAATCTACGAGCAGTACTTC. It encodes CATSNPRDRGIYEQYF.

This clonotype was seen repeatedly, ten times or more. The chain recombines TRBV12-3 or TRBV12-4 with TRBJ2-7; TRBD1 matches at 8 bases. The CDR3 has 15 residues. Trimming removed 6 bases from V and 6 bases from J; junction bases left unmatched: 13. The CDR3: CASSQKGQGSFEQYF. The CDR3 DNA follows: TGTGCCAGCAGCCAAAAAGGACAGGGTTCTTTCGAGCAGTACTTC.

The rearrangement links TRBV19 to TRBJ1-1, with D unclear. The CDR3 totals 15 residues. Germline V lookup: CDR1 LNHDA, CDR2 SQIVND (reference sequence). V was shortened by 5 bases and J by 6 bases, with 19 bases between the two germline ends. The CDR3 here is CASSSPGRGRAEAFF. The CDR3 DNA reads as TGTGCCAGTAGTTCACCGGGAAGAGGCCGGGCTGAAGCTTTCTTT.

This sequence joins TRBV9 and TRBJ2-7; TRBD1 or TRBD2 may be the D gene (5 bases each). The V end lost 0 bases, the J end lost 2 bases, and 12 bases lay between the germline ends. CDR1 is SGDLS, CDR2 YYNGEE, per germline. This CDR3 has 15 residues. The CDR3 is CASSVGGPTTYEQYF. The CDR3 bases are TGTGCCAGCAGCGTAGGGGGACCCACCACCTACGAGCAGTACTTC. The entire variable domain, with the rest obtained from reference TRBV9 and TRBJ2-7, is as follows: DSGVTQTPKHLITATGQRVTLRCSPRSGDLSVYWYQQSLDQGLQFLIQYYNGEERAKGNILERFSAQQFPDLHSELNLSSLELGDSALYFCASSVGGPTTYEQYFGPGTRLTVT.

This clonotype has only a few counts. DNA for the CDR3: TGTGCCAGCAGCCGTGGCGGGAGTTTCTACTACGAGCAGTACTTC. Its protein is CASSRGGSFYYEQYF. The chain couples TRBV12-3 or TRBV12-4 to TRBJ2-7, with 7 bases that match TRBD2. The CDR3 contains 15 residues. The V gene end was trimmed by 6 bases and the J gene end by 3 bases; junction bases not matched to a gene: 11.

As concerns this clonotype: At one end the junction does not follow the germline gene, possibly because of a read error. V gene TRBV6-2 or TRBV6-3 combines with J gene TRBJ1-3; 10 nucleotides line up with TRBD1. The CDR3 spans 15 residues. Germline V lookup: CDR1 MNHEY, CDR2 SVGEGT. The CDR3 sequence is CASRDRGLSGNTIYF. The CDR3 DNA sequence: TGCGCCAGCAGGGACAGGGGACTGTCTGGAAACACCATATATTTT.

This clonotype came up a few times. This sequence joins TRBV27 and TRBJ1-5, with a weak D call TRBD1 (5 bases). CDR3 length: 15 amino acids. The V and J ends lost 4 bases and 2 bases respectively, with 12 bases between them. Germline V CDR1 and CDR2: MNHEY, SMNVEV (reference sequence). CDR3 amino acids: CASSSIGGGNQPQHF. The CDR3 nucleotides read TGTGCCAGCAGTTCAATCGGGGGGGGCAATCAGCCCCAGCATTTT.

The chain recombines TRBV4-1 with TRBJ1-1; D not certain. Germline V gene lookup returns CDR1 MGHRA and CDR2 YSYEKL. V lost 3 bases to trimming and J lost 6 bases, with 11 bases between them. The CDR3 is 13 residues long. CDR3 sequence: CASSQSLRAEAFF. The CDR3 nucleotides read TGCGCCAGCAGCCAGTCACTTCGCGCTGAAGCTTTCTTT.

The V and J genes are TRBV20-1 and TRBJ2-5; D gene unclear. Germline V lookup: CDR1 DFQATT, CDR2 SNEGSKA (reference sequence). The CDR3 consists of 10 residues. The V end was cut by 5 bases, the J end by 7 bases, with 8 bases between. The DNA for the CDR3 is TGCAGTGCTGCTTTCCTGACCCAGTACTTC. Translating gives CSAAFLTQYF.

The chain recombines TRBV25-1 with TRBJ2-5; TRBD2 matches at 7 bases. The CDR3 totals 17 residues. V lost 2 bases to trimming and J lost 4 bases; unmatched junction nucleotides: 13. Germline values: CDR1 MGHDK, CDR2 SYGVNS. CDR3 region: CASSEPPAGLAAETQYF. The CDR3, as DNA: TGTGCCAGCAGTGAACCTCCGGCGGGGCTAGCGGCAGAGACCCAGTACTTC.

The chain is built from TRBV15 and TRBJ1-3, with a possible D match to TRBD1 (5 bases). Trimming removed 5 bases at V and 3 bases at J, with 14 bases between. The CDR3 runs to 15 residues. Germline CDR1 and CDR2: LNHNV and YYDKDF (reference sequence). Here the CDR3 reads CATSGRAGFGNTIYF. Here the CDR3 DNA reads TGTGCCACCAGCGGCCGGGCAGGGTTTGGAAACACCATATATTTT.

The rearrangement joins TRBV29-1 to TRBJ1-5; D is unclear. This CDR3 comprises 13 residues. V was pared by 4 bases and J by 2 bases, with 9 bases between. Germline V gene lookup returns CDR1 SQVTM and CDR2 ANQGSEA. This CDR3 is CSVGGFGNQPQHF. CDR3 sequence (DNA): TGCAGCGTTGGGGGATTTGGCAATCAGCCCCAGCATTTT.

This clonotype was counted ten times or more. The chain couples TRBV2 to TRBJ1-1; D ambiguous. The germline gives CDR1 SNHLY, CDR2 FYNNEI. With 2 bases removed from V and 5 bases from J, the gap between germline ends came to 6 bases. The CDR3 totals 12 residues. CDR3 protein: CASSEFGTEAFF. The CDR3, as DNA: TGTGCCAGCAGTGAATTTGGTACTGAAGCTTTCTTT.

This clonotype came up a few times. The chain couples TRBV6-9 to TRBJ2-7; D remains ambiguous. Germline V lookup: CDR1 MNHGY, CDR2 SVAAGI. The CDR3 covers 15 residues. V was shortened by 3 bases and J by 0 bases, with 12 bases between the two germline ends. The CDR3, as DNA: TGTGCCAGCAGTTACGCGAAATCGGCCTCCTACGAGCAGTACTTC. This codes for CASSYAKSASYEQYF.

This clonotype was found a few times. This rearrangement joins TRBV11-2 to TRBJ1-1; possible D gene TRBD1, 5 bases. Trimming stripped 6 bases from V and 3 bases from J, with 20 bases between. The CDR3 covers 16 residues. Germline V CDR1 and CDR2: SGHAT, FQNNGV. The CDR3 sequence is CASRRQTGLSHTEAFF. The DNA for the CDR3 is TGTGCCAGCAGACGACAGACTGGCCTTTCTCACACTGAAGCTTTCTTT. Using reference TRBV11-2 and TRBJ1-1 for the parts outside the CDR3, the full variable domain is EAGVAQSPRYKIIEKRQSVAFWCNPISGHATLYWYQQILGQGPKLLIQFQNNGVVDDSQLPKDRFSAERLKGVDSTLKIQPAKLEDSAVYLCASRRQTGLSHTEAFFGQGTRLTVV.

V is TRBV12-3 or TRBV12-4 and J is TRBJ2-7, with a weak D call TRBD1 (5 bases). The CDR3 consists of 18 residues. V lost 4 bases and J lost 2, with 24 bases in between. The CDR3 protein is CASSSPRQGQGNAYEQYF. The CDR3 bases are TGTGCCAGCAGTTCCCCCCGACAAGGACAAGGAAATGCCTACGAGCAGTACTTC.